The 22 T cell receptor beta chains presented below share a single source sample, sequenced in a study of cytomegalovirus exposure and HLA in healthy donors. Profiled with immunoSEQ multiplex PCR; TCRdb holds only in-frame clones, not every one. The table lists hundreds of thousands of clones, around nine tenths of them singletons. The source material was PBMCs. The receptors were gathered from a man aged 18-30 years in good health and CMV-seronegative.

CDR3 sequence reads: CASSDEQGAQREQYF. DNA of the CDR3: TGTGCCAGCAGCGACGAACAGGGGGCGCAGAGGGAGCAGTACTTC. V gene TRBV2 combines with J gene TRBJ2-7; 9 nucleotides agree with TRBD1. The CDR3 has 15 amino acids. CDR1 and CDR2 from the germline V gene are SNHLY and FYNNEI. Trimming took 6 bases from V and 7 from J; bases not matched to a gene: 13.

J is TRBJ2-3 and V is TRBV7-2; 11 bases are shared with TRBD2. CDR1 SGHTA and CDR2 FQGNSA come from the germline V gene. V shed 10 bases and J 2 bases; nucleotides not matched to a gene: 11. The length of the CDR3 is 16 residues. The CDR3 sequence is CATGTSGFPDTDTQYF. The CDR3 DNA sequence: TGTGCCACCGGGACTAGCGGATTTCCAGACACAGATACGCAGTATTTT.

The chain uses TRBV27 and TRBJ2-7; D possibly corresponds to TRBD1 (5 bases). The length of the CDR3 is 16 residues. CDR1 MNHEY and CDR2 SMNVEV come from the germline V gene (reference sequence). V was trimmed by 1 base and J by 2 bases, leaving 15 bases between them. CDR3 bases: TGTGCCAGCAGTTTATTGGGGCAGACCAACCCCTACGAGCAGTACTTC. It encodes CASSLLGQTNPYEQYF.

The genes are TRBV2 and TRBJ2-7, with a possible D match to TRBD1 (5 bases). The CDR3 spans 12 residues. CDR1 SNHLY and CDR2 FYNNEI come from the germline V gene. The V gene lost 4 bases and the J gene lost 1 base, with 5 bases spanning the gap. The CDR3 DNA reads TGTGCCAGCAGTGGGACATCCTACGAGCAGTACTTC. This encodes CASSGTSYEQYF.

The rearrangement joins TRBV28 to TRBJ1-4, with D unresolved. Trimming stripped 5 bases from V and 4 bases from J, with 14 bases between. Germline V gene data show CDR1 as MDHEN and CDR2 as SYDVKM. The CDR3 spans 15 residues. DNA for the CDR3: TGTGCCAGCAGTCTCGGGAGTTATATTAATGAAAAACTGTTTTTT. Protein: CASSLGSYINEKLFF.

This clone has a single count. V is TRBV4-1 and J is TRBJ2-1, with TRBD2 as a possible D gene (6 bases). V lost 3 bases, J lost 5 bases, and 23 bases lay in between. Germline CDR1 reads MGHRA; CDR2 reads YSYEKL. CDR3 length: 18 residues. In DNA form, the CDR3 reads TGCGCCAGCAGCCAGCGGGTGGGGTGGCGGGGTCAAGACAATGAGCAGTTCTTC. Encoded protein: CASSQRVGWRGQDNEQFF.

The rearrangement uses TRBV10-1 and TRBJ2-1; 10 nucleotides line up with TRBD2. The germline V gene has CDR1 WNHNN and CDR2 SYGVQD (reference sequence). V was pared by 2 bases and J by 5 bases, with 0 bases of the junction left unmatched. CDR3 size: 14 residues. CDR3 in DNA: TGCGCCAGCAGTGAGGGACTAGCGGACAATGAGCAGTTCTTC. This sequence encodes CASSEGLADNEQFF.

The rearrangement links TRBV12-1 to TRBJ2-7; the DNA was not compared with TRBD1, the D call given in the table. TRBV12-1 is designated a pseudogene. This CDR3 region has 14 residues. CDR3 nucleotides: TGTGCCAGCAGCTGTGGGACAAACCTACGCGAGCAGTACTTC. Amino acids: CASSCGTNLREQYF.

This chain connects TRBV27 to TRBJ2-7; a weak D match, TRBD2 (5 bases). Germline V gene lookup returns CDR1 MNHEY and CDR2 SMNVEV (reference sequence). The CDR3 contains 13 residues. Trimming cost V 3 bases and J 2 bases, with 8 bases left between them. CDR3 loop: CASSLDGAYEQYF. The DNA for the CDR3 is TGTGCCAGCAGTTTGGACGGGGCCTACGAGCAGTACTTC.

The chain has TRBV15 and TRBJ1-4; 7 nucleotides line up with TRBD1. This CDR3 comprises 14 residues. Germline trimming cut 5 bases from V and 5 bases from J; bases unmatched to any gene: 5. The germline gives CDR1 LNHNV, CDR2 YYDKDF (reference sequence). The CDR3 loop is CATSRGTANEKLFF. CDR3 coding DNA: TGTGCCACCAGCCGAGGGACAGCAAATGAAAAACTGTTTTTT.

This clone was seen just once. V and J are TRBV5-1 and TRBJ2-5, with a tentative D call TRBD2 (7 bases). The V gene's germline CDR1 is SGHRS and CDR2 YFSETQ. The CDR3 contains 15 residues. V lost 1 base to trimming and J lost 5 bases, with 15 bases between them. The CDR3 coding sequence is TGCGCCAGCAGCTTGAGTGGGGGGGCACGTGAGACCCAGTACTTC. Translating it yields CASSLSGGARETQYF.

V and J are TRBV5-1 and TRBJ2-1, with 8 bases matching TRBD2. With 0 bases clipped from V and 8 bases from J, the junction kept 7 bases outside the gene matches. Germline CDR1 reads SGHRS; CDR2 reads YFSETQ. This CDR3 has 15 amino acids. This CDR3 reads CASSLDGTSAYEQFF. CDR3 DNA sequence: TGCGCCAGCAGCTTGGACGGGACTAGTGCGTATGAGCAGTTCTTC.

The CDR3: CSVRRGSSYEQYF. The DNA of the CDR3 is TGCAGCGTAAGACGGGGGAGCTCCTACGAGCAGTACTTC. This chain uses TRBV29-1 with TRBJ2-7; tentatively, D is TRBD2 (6 bases). Germline V gives CDR1 SQVTM, CDR2 ANQGSEA. The CDR3 is made up of 13 amino acids. Trimming took off 6 bases at V and 0 bases at J, with 12 bases between the two ends.

The chain employs TRBV28 and TRBJ2-1; 7 bases fit TRBD1. V lost 6 bases to trimming and J lost 7 bases; unmatched junction nucleotides: 6. Per germline, CDR1 MDHEN and CDR2 SYDVKM. This CDR3 comprises 13 residues. Here the CDR3 DNA reads TGTGCCAGCAGCCGGACAGGAAGGAATGAGCAGTTCTTC. This codes for CASSRTGRNEQFF.

The J gene is TRBJ2-1, the V gene TRBV18; D ambiguous. Germline V lookup: CDR1 KGHSH, CDR2 LQKENI. The length of the CDR3 is 11 residues. The ends were cut back, 2 bases at V and 8 bases at J, with 4 bases in the middle. The CDR3 DNA sequence: TGTGCCAGCTCACCATCTTATGAGCAGTTCTTC. This gives the protein CASSPSYEQFF.

This chain joins TRBV19 and TRBJ2-7, with 9 bases lining up with TRBD1. The CDR3 is made up of 13 amino acids. The germline CDR1 and CDR2 sequences are LNHDA and SQIVND (reference sequence). Losses at the gene ends were 7 bases for V and 6 bases for J; bases not matched to a gene: 7. CDR3 region: CASTETGGGEQYF. The CDR3 DNA reads TGTGCCAGTACCGAGACAGGGGGTGGCGAGCAGTACTTC.

The chain carries TRBV5-6 and TRBJ2-7; D is unclear. The germline CDR1 and CDR2 sequences are SGHDT and YYEEEE. The CDR3 sequence is 14 residues long. Trimming took 3 bases from V and 4 from J, leaving 14 bases between them. CDR3 sequence (DNA): TGTGCCAGCAGCTACGTCTCCCTAGATTACGAGCAGTACTTC. Protein sequence: CASSYVSLDYEQYF.

The chain links TRBV7-9 to TRBJ2-7; possibly TRBD1 for D (8 bases). Germline values: CDR1 SEHNR, CDR2 FQNEAQ (reference sequence). The ends were cut back, 1 base at V and 4 bases at J, with 11 bases in the middle. The CDR3 covers 14 residues. This CDR3 reads CASSLDRGGYEQYF. CDR3 nucleotides: TGTGCCAGCAGCTTAGACAGGGGGGGATACGAGCAGTACTTC.

Here the CDR3 DNA reads TGTGCCAGCAGCCCACTCGACAGGATGAACACTGAAGCTTTCTTT. It specifies CASSPLDRMNTEAFF. This chain joins TRBV5-6 and TRBJ1-1; D is possibly TRBD1 (6 bases). Trimming stripped 4 bases from V and 0 bases from J, with 13 bases between. The germline gives CDR1 SGHDT, CDR2 YYEEEE. The CDR3 is made up of 15 amino acids.

The V and J genes are TRBV18 and TRBJ1-4, with D hard to call. Germline V CDR1 and CDR2: KGHSH, LQKENI. The CDR3 contains 12 residues. V gave up 7 bases and J gave up 0 bases, with 3 bases separating them. CDR3 nucleotide sequence: TGTGCCAGCTACTCAACTAATGAAAAACTGTTTTTT. Translation gives CASYSTNEKLFF.

Here the CDR3 reads CASSPLAGYPYEQYF. CDR3 in DNA: TGTGCCAGCAGTCCCCTAGCGGGGTACCCATACGAGCAGTACTTC. The gene calls are TRBV5-4 and TRBJ2-7, with 9 bases lining up with TRBD2. Germline assignment: CDR1 SGHNT and CDR2 YYREEE (reference sequence). CDR3 length: 15 amino acids. The trim removed 5 bases at V and 4 bases at J, leaving 10 bases unmatched.

The chain employs TRBV11-2 and TRBJ1-5; the D gene is possibly TRBD1 (5 bases). V was shortened by 5 bases and J by 1 base, with 12 bases between the two germline ends. In germline, CDR1 is SGHAT, CDR2 FQNNGV. This CDR3 comprises 15 residues. The CDR3 nucleotides read TGTGCCAGCAGCCCGCAGGGAGGGAGCAATCAGCCCCAGCATTTT. Translation gives CASSPQGGSNQPQHF.